Below, 28 T cell receptor beta chains from the same sample are listed, as sequenced in a study of T cells after yellow fever vaccination. TCRdb redid the calling of the 5' RACE reads with MiXCR, one entry per CDR3 protein. The data show some 120,000 distinct CDR3 sequences, about 8.4% seen once. This sample comprised CD8+ T cells sorted from PBMCs, obtained on the day of the yellow fever booster vaccination. The source is a man between 18 and 35 years old who received the YFV17D yellow fever vaccine.

The chain employs TRBV7-3 and TRBJ2-3, with 9 nucleotides matching TRBD2. The CDR3 is 17 amino acids. V shed 4 bases, J shed 3 bases, and the junction held 11 bases outside the gene matches. The germline V gene has CDR1 SGHTA and CDR2 FQGTGA. The CDR3 region has the DNA TGTGCCAGCAGCTCAATGGTGGCGGGGGGGCAAACAGATACGCAGTATTTT. Its protein is CASSSMVAGGQTDTQYF.

The rearrangement links TRBV20-1 to TRBJ1-2, with no clear D. The CDR3 is made up of 15 amino acids. V was cut by 0 bases and J by 5 bases, with 16 bases left in between. CDR1 is DFQATT, CDR2 SNEGSKA, per germline (reference sequence). This chain's CDR3 is CSARDSAGLYYGYTF. The DNA of the CDR3 is TGCAGTGCTAGAGATTCGGCCGGATTATATTATGGCTACACCTTC.

Points on this clonotype: The junction and the germline gene differ at one end; a read error may be behind it. The chain employs TRBV7-8 and TRBJ2-1; 12 nucleotides line up with TRBD2. Per the germline V gene, CDR1 is SGHVS and CDR2 is FQNEAQ. This CDR3 is built from 14 residues. The CDR3 here is CASSLAGGNNEQFF. CDR3 nucleotides: TGTGCCAGCAGCCTAGCGGGGGGGAACAATGAGCAGTTCTTC.

Many counts were recorded for this clonotype. As DNA, the CDR3 is TGTGCCAGCAGTTTAGCGAGTAATGAAAAACTGTTTTTT. It translates to CASSLASNEKLFF. J is TRBJ1-4 and V is TRBV12-3 or TRBV12-4, with D unresolved. V was pared by 0 bases and J by 4 bases, with 3 bases between. The CDR3 length is 13 residues.

This clonotype appeared a few times. This chain uses TRBV7-9 with TRBJ2-7, with D tentatively TRBD2 (5 bases). The CDR3 extends over 16 amino acids. Trimming stripped 0 bases from V and 2 bases from J, with 14 bases between. Germline V gene sequence: CDR1 SEHNR, CDR2 FQNEAQ (reference sequence). This chain's CDR3 is CASSLATGSKAYEQYF. The CDR3 coding sequence is TGTGCCAGCAGCTTAGCTACGGGGTCCAAAGCCTACGAGCAGTACTTC.

The CDR3 spells CSVEYGDKNTEAFF. CDR3 nucleotide sequence: TGCAGCGTTGAATATGGGGACAAGAACACTGAAGCTTTCTTT. The chain uses TRBV29-1 and TRBJ1-1, with D maybe TRBD1 (6 bases). Germline lookup yields CDR1 SQVTM and CDR2 ANQGSEA. The CDR3 has 14 amino acids. V lost 2 bases and J 1 base, leaving 11 bases between the germline ends.

The chain employs TRBV6-1 and TRBJ2-3; D not certain. The CDR3 is 15 residues long. Between the trimmed V and J ends, which lost 0 bases and 4 bases, there was a span of 11 bases. From germline, CDR1 is MNHNS and CDR2 SASEGT. As DNA, the CDR3 is TGTGCCAGCAGTGAAGCGGTGCAAGCCCCAGATACGCAGTATTTT. This sequence encodes CASSEAVQAPDTQYF.

The gene calls are TRBV4-1 and TRBJ2-7; 9 positions match TRBD1. V shed 0 bases and J 1 base; nucleotides not matched to a gene: 10. The CDR3 sequence is 18 residues long. Germline values: CDR1 MGHRA, CDR2 YSYEKL. The CDR3, as DNA: TGCGCCAGCAGCCAAGATGTTTCGGGACAGGGCCTTTCCTACGAGCAGTACTTC. Translation gives CASSQDVSGQGLSYEQYF.

The chain employs TRBV6-2 or TRBV6-3 and TRBJ1-1; possible D gene TRBD1, 6 bases. Germline V CDR1 and CDR2: MNHEY, SVGEGT. Trimming took off 4 bases at V and 2 bases at J, with 20 bases between the two ends. The CDR3 covers 17 residues. CDR3: CASSFPSLQGVNTEAFF. DNA of the CDR3: TGTGCCAGCAGTTTCCCCTCATTACAGGGCGTAAACACTGAAGCTTTCTTT.

This clonotype was picked up a small number of times. This CDR3 reads CASSFEGSGNTIYF. The DNA of the CDR3 is TGCGCCAGCAGCTTCGAGGGATCTGGAAACACCATATATTTT. The chain uses TRBV5-1 and TRBJ1-3; D ambiguous. This CDR3 is 14 amino acids long. CDR1 and CDR2 from the germline V gene are SGHRS and YFSETQ. The ends were cut back, 2 bases at V and 1 base at J, with 7 bases in the middle. The variable domain in full, with the rest retrieved from reference TRBV5-1 and TRBJ1-3, is KAGVTQTPRYLIKTRGQQVTLSCSPISGHRSVSWYQQTPGQGLQFLFEYFSETQRNKGNFPGRFSGRQFSNSRSEMNVSTLELGDSALYLCASSFEGSGNTIYFGEGSWLTVV.

The CDR3 region is CSARVGTSGVNEQFF. In DNA form, the CDR3 reads TGCAGTGCTAGAGTTGGGACTAGCGGGGTTAATGAGCAGTTCTTC. The V gene is TRBV20-1, the J gene TRBJ2-1, with 13 bases identical to TRBD2. The CDR3 is made up of 15 amino acids. Per the germline V gene, CDR1 is DFQATT and CDR2 is SNEGSKA (reference sequence). V shed 1 base and J 7 bases; nucleotides not matched to a gene: 4.

This clonotype came up a few times. The chain carries TRBV4-1 and TRBJ2-3, with TRBD1 identical over 9 bases. Trimming took 5 bases from V and 6 from J; bases not matched to a gene: 9. Germline-derived CDR1 and CDR2 are MGHRA and YSYEKL. CDR3 size: 15 residues. DNA of the CDR3: TGCGCCAGCAGCGGAGTACAGGGGGCTTCCGATACGCAGTATTTT. Translating gives CASSGVQGASDTQYF.

The V call is TRBV7-9, the J call TRBJ1-3; D may be TRBD1 (6 bases). V was trimmed by 6 bases and J by 2 bases, leaving 14 bases between them. The CDR3 sequence is 15 residues long. The germline gives CDR1 SEHNR, CDR2 FQNEAQ (reference sequence). This CDR3 reads CASSGQNSAGNTIYF. CDR3 bases: TGTGCCAGCAGTGGACAGAATTCAGCTGGAAACACCATATATTTT.

This clonotype was seen at least ten times. This chain joins TRBV27 and TRBJ2-7; D is possibly TRBD1 (6 bases). Looked up from germline, CDR1 is MNHEY and CDR2 is SMNVEV (reference sequence). V shed 4 bases and J shed 2 bases, with 9 bases lying between them. The CDR3 extends over 13 amino acids. The CDR3: CASSWGPTYEQYF. The CDR3 bases are TGTGCCAGCAGTTGGGGGCCTACCTACGAGCAGTACTTC.

This clonotype turned up a few times. This chain uses TRBV7-9 with TRBJ2-7; 9 bases match TRBD1. V shed 3 bases, J shed 3 bases, and the junction held 3 bases outside the gene matches. From germline, CDR1 is SEHNR and CDR2 FQNEAQ (reference sequence). This CDR3 comprises 14 residues. The CDR3 sequence is CASSFRDRDYEQYF. CDR3 nucleotide sequence: TGTGCCAGCAGCTTCCGGGACAGGGACTACGAGCAGTACTTC.

V is TRBV29-1 and J is TRBJ1-2; D not certain. Germline CDR1 and CDR2: SQVTM and ANQGSEA. CDR3 length: 14 residues. The germline V and J ends were trimmed by 3 bases and 3 bases, with 14 bases remaining between them. CDR3 nucleotides: TGCAGCGTTGAGCAGATTATTTTAGACTATGGCTACACCTTC. Translation gives CSVEQIILDYGYTF.

This clonotype was recorded a few times. J is TRBJ1-2 and V is TRBV6-1; D is perhaps TRBD1 (5 bases). Germline-derived CDR1 and CDR2 are MNHNS and SASEGT. The length of the CDR3 is 14 residues. Trimming removed 2 bases from V and 5 bases from J, with 12 bases in between. CDR3 sequence: CASSELGLDYGYTF. The CDR3 DNA sequence: TGTGCCAGCAGTGAATTGGGGCTTGATTATGGCTACACCTTC.

This clonotype was observed many times. The V call is TRBV5-5, the J call TRBJ2-1; TRBD1 matches at 8 bases. V was clipped by 4 bases and J by 6 bases; unmatched bases: 6. This CDR3 is built from 14 residues. Per the germline V gene, CDR1 is SGHKS and CDR2 is YYEKEE (reference sequence). The CDR3 DNA sequence: TGTGCCAGCAGCCATTGGACAGGGAGCAATGAGCAGTTCTTC. This translates into CASSHWTGSNEQFF. Based on the CDR3 plus reference TRBV5-5 and TRBJ2-1, the full variable domain is DAGVTQSPTHLIKTRGQQVTLRCSPISGHKSVSWYQQVLGQGPQFIFQYYEKEERGRGNFPDRFSARQFPNYSSELNVNALLLGDSALYLCASSHWTGSNEQFFGPGTRLTVL.

The J gene is TRBJ1-2, the V gene TRBV3-1, with 9 bases aligning to TRBD1. The germline V gene has CDR1 LGHDT and CDR2 YNNKEL (reference sequence). Trimming at V came to 5 bases and at J to 6 bases, leaving 13 bases not matched to a gene. The CDR3 consists of 16 residues. Here the CDR3 reads CASSTRPGQGVNGYTF. Written as DNA, the CDR3 is TGTGCCAGCAGCACCCGACCGGGACAGGGCGTCAATGGCTACACCTTC.

The chain has TRBV12-3 or TRBV12-4 and TRBJ2-5, with D possibly matching TRBD2 (5 bases). Trimming removed 8 bases from V and 3 bases from J, with 10 bases in between. This CDR3 is 12 amino acids long. The CDR3 sequence is CASSGLEETQYF. For the CDR3, the DNA is TGTGCCAGCTCAGGACTGGAAGAGACCCAGTACTTC.

The chain joins TRBV4-1 to TRBJ1-2; D may be TRBD1 (5 bases). Trimming took 1 base from V and 8 from J, leaving 14 bases between them. The CDR3 sequence is 14 residues long. Looked up from germline, CDR1 is MGHRA and CDR2 is YSYEKL. CDR3 sequence: CASSQARDLQGYTF. CDR3 DNA sequence: TGCGCCAGCAGCCAAGCCAGGGATCTGCAAGGCTACACCTTC.

This clonotype was seen a few times. This chain links TRBV28 with TRBJ2-7, with D hard to call. V lost 5 bases, J lost 0 bases, and 14 bases lay in between. Germline V gene data show CDR1 as MDHEN and CDR2 as SYDVKM. The CDR3 spans 15 residues. CDR3 nucleotides: TGTGCCAGCAGTCCGATACAGACGTACTCCTACGAGCAGTACTTC. Translated: CASSPIQTYSYEQYF. The full variable domain, rest sourced from reference TRBV28 and TRBJ2-7, is DVKVTQSSRYLVKRTGEKVFLECVQDMDHENMFWYRQDPGLGLRLIYFSYDVKMKEKGDIPEGYSVSREKKERFSLILESASTNQTSMYLCASSPIQTYSYEQYFGPGTRLTVT.

The chain joins TRBV7-9 to TRBJ1-1, with D unclear. Germline V gene data show CDR1 as SEHNR and CDR2 as FQNEAQ (reference sequence). V was pared by 4 bases and J by 1 base, with 7 bases between. The CDR3 consists of 13 residues. The CDR3 DNA reads as TGTGCCAGCAGCTCCTCGGGGAACACTGAAGCTTTCTTT. It encodes CASSSSGNTEAFF.

This clonotype came up a few times. The J gene is TRBJ1-1, the V gene TRBV30; D not resolved. This CDR3 is built from 11 residues. Germline assignment: CDR1 GTSNPN and CDR2 SVGIG (reference sequence). Trimming removed 3 bases from V and 1 base from J, with 3 bases in between. The CDR3 region is CAWRKNTEAFF. Here the CDR3 DNA reads TGTGCCTGGAGGAAGAACACTGAAGCTTTCTTT.

The rearrangement joins TRBV2 to TRBJ2-1; TRBD1 matches 7 bases. There are 13 residues in the CDR3. Trimming removed 5 bases from V and 5 bases from J; junction bases left unmatched: 3. Per the germline V gene, CDR1 is SNHLY and CDR2 is FYNNEI. The CDR3, as DNA: TGTGCCAGCAGTCGACAGGGAAACAATGAGCAGTTCTTC. Amino acid sequence: CASSRQGNNEQFF.

Only a few counts were recorded for this clonotype. The CDR3 coding sequence is TGTGCCAGCAGCCTGGCACGCCGGGAGCTGTTTTTT. The encoded protein is CASSLARRELFF. V and J are TRBV12-3 or TRBV12-4 and TRBJ2-2; D is ambiguous. The CDR3 has 12 residues. The germline V and J ends were trimmed by 6 bases and 9 bases, with 11 bases remaining between them.

There are a few counts of this clonotype. V usage is TRBV6-2 or TRBV6-3 and J usage is TRBJ1-1; no firm D call. The CDR3 extends over 14 amino acids. Germline lookup yields CDR1 MNHEY and CDR2 SVGEGT. V was cut by 3 bases and J by 1 base, with 9 bases left in between. CDR3 DNA sequence: TGTGCCAGCAGTTATCACACGTCGAACACTGAAGCTTTCTTT. It codes for CASSYHTSNTEAFF.

This chain connects TRBV6-5 to TRBJ1-2; no definite D call. V was cut by 4 bases and J by 2 bases, with 8 bases left in between. This CDR3 is built from 13 residues. Germline V gene lookup returns CDR1 MNHEY and CDR2 SVGAGI. The CDR3 nucleotides are TGTGCCAGCAGTTTTACTCGAAACTATGGCTACACCTTC. It translates to CASSFTRNYGYTF.